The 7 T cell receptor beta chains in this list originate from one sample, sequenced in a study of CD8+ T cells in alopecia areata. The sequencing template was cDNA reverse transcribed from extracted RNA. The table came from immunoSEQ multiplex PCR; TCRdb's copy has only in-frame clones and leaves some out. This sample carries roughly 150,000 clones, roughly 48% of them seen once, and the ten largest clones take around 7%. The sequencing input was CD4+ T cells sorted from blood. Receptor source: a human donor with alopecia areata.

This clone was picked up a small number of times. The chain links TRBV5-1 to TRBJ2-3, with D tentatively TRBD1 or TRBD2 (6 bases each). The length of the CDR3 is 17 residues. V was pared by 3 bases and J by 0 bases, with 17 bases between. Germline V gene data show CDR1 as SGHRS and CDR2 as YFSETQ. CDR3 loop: CASSYPGGGGSTDTQYF. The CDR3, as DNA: TGCGCCAGCAGCTATCCCGGAGGAGGGGGTAGCACAGATACGCAGTATTTT.

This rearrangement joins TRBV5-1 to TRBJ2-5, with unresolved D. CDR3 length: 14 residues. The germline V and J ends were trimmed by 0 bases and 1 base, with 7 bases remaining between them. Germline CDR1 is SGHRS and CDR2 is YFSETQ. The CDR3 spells CASSLVSAQETQYF. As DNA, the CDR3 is TGCGCCAGCAGCTTGGTATCAGCCCAAGAGACCCAGTACTTC.

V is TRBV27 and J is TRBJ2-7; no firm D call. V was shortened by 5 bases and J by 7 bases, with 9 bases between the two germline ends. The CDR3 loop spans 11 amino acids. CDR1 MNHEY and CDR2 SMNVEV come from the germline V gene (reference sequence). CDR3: CASSDMYEQYF. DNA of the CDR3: TGTGCCAGCAGTGACATGTATGAGCAGTACTTC.

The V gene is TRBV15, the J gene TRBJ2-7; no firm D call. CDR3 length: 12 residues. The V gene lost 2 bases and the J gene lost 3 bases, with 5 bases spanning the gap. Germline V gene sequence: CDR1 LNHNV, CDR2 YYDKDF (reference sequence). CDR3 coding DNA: TGTGCCACCAGCAGACTCGGCTACGAGCAGTACTTC. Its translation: CATSRLGYEQYF.

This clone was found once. CDR3: CAWSVSRGFNYGYTF. In DNA form, the CDR3 reads TGTGCCTGGAGTGTATCGCGGGGTTTCAACTATGGCTACACCTTC. The genes are TRBV30 and TRBJ1-2; unclear D gene. V was clipped by 0 bases and J by 2 bases, with 13 bases between them. The V gene's germline CDR1 is GTSNPN and CDR2 SVGIG (reference sequence). This CDR3 comprises 15 residues.

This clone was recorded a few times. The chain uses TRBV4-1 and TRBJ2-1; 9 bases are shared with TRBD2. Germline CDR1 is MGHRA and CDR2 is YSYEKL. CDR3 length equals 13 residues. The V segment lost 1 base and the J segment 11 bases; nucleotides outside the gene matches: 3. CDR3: CASSQVASGKQFF. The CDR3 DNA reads TGCGCCAGCAGCCAAGTGGCTAGCGGGAAGCAGTTCTTC.

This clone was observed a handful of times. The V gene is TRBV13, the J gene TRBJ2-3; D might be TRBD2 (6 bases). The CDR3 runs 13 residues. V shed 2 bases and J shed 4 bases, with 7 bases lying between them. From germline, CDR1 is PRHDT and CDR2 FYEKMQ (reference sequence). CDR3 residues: CASSLPGADTQYF. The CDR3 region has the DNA TGTGCCAGCAGCTTACCGGGGGCAGATACGCAGTATTTT. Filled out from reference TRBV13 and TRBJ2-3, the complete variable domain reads AAGVIQSPRHLIKEKRETATLKCYPIPRHDTVYWYQQGPGQDPQFLISFYEKMQSDKGSIPDRFSAQQFSDYHSELNMSSLELGDSALYFCASSLPGADTQYFGPGTRLTVL.